This T cell receptor (beta chain) was documented in a study of OX40 agonist ivuxolimab in advanced cancers. The CDR3 covers 14 residues. CDR1 LNHDA and CDR2 SQIVND come from the germline V gene (reference sequence). With 5 bases removed from V and 8 bases from J, the gap between germline ends came to 16 bases. TCRdb's copy holds only in-frame clones and misses some; the assay was immunoSEQ multiplex PCR. This table holds 35,000 to 55,000 clones, approximately 90% found once. The TCR was taken from an adult with an advanced solid tumor such as melanoma, head and neck, liver or kidney cancer. The V call is TRBV19, the J call TRBJ2-1; D might be TRBD2 (5 bases). Sequenced here: CD4+ or CD8+ T cells sorted from blood, sampled in a trial of the OX40 agonist ivuxolimab. The CDR3 loop is CASSPTSITHEQFF. CDR3 in DNA: TGTGCCAGTAGTCCCACTAGTATTACGCATGAGCAGTTCTTC.